These 20 T cell receptor beta chains originate from one sample sequenced in a study of blood T cell repertoires in COVID-19. Only in-frame clones appear in the TCRdb table, and some are missing; sequencing was by immunoSEQ multiplex PCR. The sample shows around 100,000 clones, around four fifths of them seen only once. Sequences were obtained from peripheral blood. The receptors originated from a woman in her sixties or seventies with acute or convalescent COVID-19.

The CDR3 region has the DNA TGTGCCAGTAGTATCCCCGGACAGGGCGGGTCGGGTGAGCAGTTCTTC. Residues: CASSIPGQGGSGEQFF. V usage is TRBV19 and J usage is TRBJ2-1, with TRBD1 identical over 8 bases. This CDR3 has 16 amino acids. J gave up 9 bases and V 3 bases, and 13 bases lay outside the gene matches. Germline-derived CDR1 and CDR2 are LNHDA and SQIVND (reference sequence).

This chain joins TRBV7-2 and TRBJ1-5; 7 nucleotides align to TRBD1. V dropped 5 bases and J dropped 5; count of bases not matched to a gene: 9. The length of the CDR3 is 15 residues. Germline values: CDR1 SGHTA, CDR2 FQGNSA. CDR3 sequence: CASSPRDRDDQPQHF. CDR3 sequence (DNA): TGTGCCAGCAGCCCACGAGACAGGGACGATCAGCCCCAGCATTTT.

The V call is TRBV19, the J call TRBJ2-5; 8 nucleotides agree with TRBD1. The germline V gene has CDR1 LNHDA and CDR2 SQIVND (reference sequence). The V gene end was trimmed by 4 bases and the J gene end by 5 bases; junction bases not matched to a gene: 6. The CDR3 extends over 14 amino acids. CDR3 sequence reads: CASSRTGSWETQYF. CDR3 bases: TGTGCCAGTAGTAGGACAGGGTCGTGGGAGACCCAGTACTTC.

The CDR3 loop is CASSGDRDEPQHF. As DNA, the CDR3 is TGTGCCAGCTCAGGGGACAGGGATGAGCCCCAGCATTTT. The chain links TRBV18 to TRBJ1-5, with TRBD1 identical over 9 bases. CDR3 size: 13 residues. Germline CDR1 KGHSH, CDR2 LQKENI. Trimming cost V 5 bases and J 8 bases; bases outside gene matches: 4.

The rearrangement links TRBV7-2 to TRBJ2-3; possibly TRBD2 for D (5 bases). This CDR3 comprises 13 residues. With 4 bases removed from V and 7 bases from J, the gap between germline ends came to 12 bases. Germline values: CDR1 SGHTA, CDR2 FQGNSA. CDR3 residues: CASSSRTGYTQYF. DNA of the CDR3: TGTGCCAGCAGCTCAAGGACTGGCTATACGCAGTATTTT. The full variable domain, rest sourced from reference TRBV7-2 and TRBJ2-3, is GAGVSQSPSNKVTEKGKDVELRCDPISGHTALYWYRQSLGQGLEFLIYFQGNSAPDKSGLPSDRFSAERTGGSVSTLTIQRTQQEDSAVYLCASSSRTGYTQYFGPGTRLTVL.

This clone occurred once. The chain joins TRBV21-1 to TRBJ2-7; the table gives TRBD1 as D, unverified against the DNA. TRBV21-1 is recorded as a pseudogene. The CDR3 sequence is 16 residues long. CDR3: CASSTNPRQGRCEQYV. In nucleotides, the CDR3 is TGTGCCAGCAGCACCAACCCCCGACAGGGGCGATGCGAGCAGTACGTC.

The J gene is TRBJ1-2, the V gene TRBV14; D unclear. CDR3 length: 13 amino acids. Germline V gives CDR1 SGHDN, CDR2 FVKESK. V dropped 4 bases and J dropped 7 bases, with 13 bases sitting between them. CDR3: CASSRQDVGGYTF. CDR3 coding DNA: TGTGCCAGCAGCCGTCAAGATGTCGGTGGCTACACCTTC.

On this clone itself: The same CDR3 arises from other DNA sequences in this sample as well. The CDR3 protein is CASSVDGYSNQPQHF. CDR3 DNA: TGTGCCAGCAGCGTAGACGGTTATAGCAATCAGCCCCAGCATTTT. The genes are TRBV9 and TRBJ1-5; D gene uncertain. This CDR3 contains 15 residues. Germline lookup yields CDR1 SGDLS and CDR2 YYNGEE. V lost 0 bases to trimming and J lost 0 bases, with 7 bases between them. Variable domain in full (rest from reference TRBV9 and TRBJ1-5): DSGVTQTPKHLITATGQRVTLRCSPRSGDLSVYWYQQSLDQGLQFLIQYYNGEERAKGNILERFSAQQFPDLHSELNLSSLELGDSALYFCASSVDGYSNQPQHFGDGTRLSIL.

The V call is TRBV7-9, the J call TRBJ2-3, with D possibly TRBD2 on 6 matching bases. In germline, CDR1 is SEHNR, CDR2 FQNEAQ (reference sequence). V was shortened by 5 bases and J by 1 base, with 16 bases between the two germline ends. This CDR3 has 16 amino acids. Written as DNA, the CDR3 is TGTGCCAGCAGCCGCGCCGGGTCGGGGGGCACAGATACGCAGTATTTT. Translation gives CASSRAGSGGTDTQYF.

As concerns this clone: One end of the junction fails to match germline, which may point to a read error. This chain joins TRBV19 and TRBJ1-1; D is undetermined. This CDR3 comprises 11 residues. Germline loops: CDR1 LNHDA, CDR2 SQIVND (reference sequence). Written as DNA, the CDR3 is TGTGCCAGTACGGGGAACTCTGAAGCTTTCTTT. Its translation is CASTGNSEAFF.

The V and J genes are TRBV6-6 and TRBJ2-5, with 7 bases matching TRBD1. The tail of the sequence fits TRBJ2-7 better, so the J call may be wrong. The CDR3 has 12 residues. Germline-derived CDR1 and CDR2 are MNHNY and SVGAGI (reference sequence). The DNA of the CDR3 is TGTGCCAGCAGGCAGGGGGATAACGAGCAGTACTTC. It translates to CASRQGDNEQYF.

This clone was detected only once. V and J are TRBV5-6 and TRBJ1-1; weak D call: TRBD1 (5 bases). CDR3 length equals 15 residues. V was pared by 2 bases and J by 1 base, with 12 bases between. Germline V gives CDR1 SGHDT, CDR2 YYEEEE. The chain's CDR3 is CASSLQDRGNTEAFF. The DNA of the CDR3 is TGTGCCAGCAGCTTACAGGACCGTGGGAACACTGAAGCTTTCTTT.

As regards this clone: Germline is not matched at one junction end, which may reflect a read error. The chain couples TRBV28 to TRBJ1-2; a possible D gene is TRBD1 (5 bases). The length of the CDR3 is 16 residues. In germline, CDR1 is MDHEN, CDR2 SYDVKM. Here the CDR3 DNA reads TGTGCCAGCAGTTTAACCTTCGGGGGGAGTCCTCATGGCCACACCTTC. As protein: CASSLTFGGSPHGHTF.

The genes are TRBV6-5 and TRBJ1-1, with a possible D match to TRBD1 (5 bases). The CDR3 spans 15 residues. V was pared by 3 bases and J by 2 bases, with 13 bases between. From germline, CDR1 is MNHEY and CDR2 SVGAGI. CDR3 amino acids: CASSYSRGLNTEAFF. In DNA, the CDR3 is TGTGCCAGCAGTTATTCAAGGGGACTTAACACTGAAGCTTTCTTT.

This clone was detected once. This chain joins TRBV19 and TRBJ1-1; D remains ambiguous. Between the trimmed V and J ends, which lost 6 bases and 0 bases, there was a span of 11 bases. Germline lookup yields CDR1 LNHDA and CDR2 SQIVND (reference sequence). CDR3 length: 14 residues. CDR3 region: CASSRGRMNTEAFF. The CDR3 nucleotides read TGTGCCAGTAGCCGGGGTCGGATGAACACTGAAGCTTTCTTT. The complete variable domain, with remaining parts taken from reference TRBV19 and TRBJ1-1, reads DGGITQSPKYLFRKEGQNVTLSCEQNLNHDAMYWYRQDPGQGLRLIYYSQIVNDFQKGDIAEGYSVSREKKESFPLTVTSAQKNPTAFYLCASSRGRMNTEAFFGQGTRLTVV.

The rearrangement links TRBV4-3 to TRBJ1-3; D may be TRBD1 (6 bases). The germline CDR1 and CDR2 sequences are LGHNA and YSLEER. The CDR3 contains 18 residues. The V gene lost 2 bases and the J gene lost 0 bases, with 17 bases spanning the gap. The CDR3 loop is CASSQYPVDRLSGNTIYF. Here the CDR3 DNA reads TGCGCCAGCAGCCAATACCCCGTAGACAGGCTCTCTGGAAACACCATATATTTT.

The chain employs TRBV27 and TRBJ1-1, with D possibly matching TRBD1 (5 bases). CDR3 length: 14 residues. Germline V gene data show CDR1 as MNHEY and CDR2 as SMNVEV (reference sequence). Trimming stripped 6 bases from V and 1 base from J, with 12 bases between. The CDR3 region is CASRQQARNTEAFF. The CDR3 DNA follows: TGTGCCAGCAGGCAACAGGCCAGGAACACTGAAGCTTTCTTT.

The chain couples TRBV7-6 to TRBJ2-5; tentative D call: TRBD2 (7 bases). The length of the CDR3 is 16 residues. CDR1 and CDR2 from the germline V gene are SGHVS and FNYEAQ. V was trimmed by 2 bases and J by 4 bases, leaving 17 bases between them. CDR3 nucleotide sequence: TGTGCCAGCAGCTTAAACAGGCAGGGAGGGGGAGAGACCCAGTACTTC. Its protein is CASSLNRQGGGETQYF. The variable domain in full, completed from reference TRBV7-6 and TRBJ2-5, reads GAGVSQSPRYKVTKRGQDVALRCDPISGHVSLYWYRQALGQGPEFLTYFNYEAQQDKSGLPNDRFSAERPEGSISTLTIQRTEQRDSAMYRCASSLNRQGGGETQYFGPGTRLLVL.

This clone was detected only a few times. The CDR3 protein is CASSLRGVTEAFF. The CDR3 bases are TGTGCCAGCAGCCTACGTGGTGTCACTGAAGCTTTCTTT. This chain joins TRBV7-3 and TRBJ1-1; D gene ambiguous. Between the trimmed V and J ends, which lost 5 bases and 4 bases, there was a span of 11 bases. The CDR3 runs to 13 residues. CDR1 and CDR2 from the germline V gene are SGHTA and FQGTGA.

This sequence joins TRBV19 and TRBJ1-5, with 9 bases aligning to TRBD1. The germline CDR1 and CDR2 sequences are LNHDA and SQIVND (reference sequence). The CDR3 is 17 residues long. Germline trimming cut 7 bases from V and 7 bases from J; bases unmatched to any gene: 17. The CDR3 here is CASNRTDRGTRGQPQHF. CDR3 coding DNA: TGTGCCAGTAATAGGACGGACAGGGGAACTCGGGGACAGCCCCAGCATTTT.